The 21 T cell receptor beta chains below all came from one sample that was sequenced in a study of cytomegalovirus exposure and HLA in healthy donors (dated by TCRdb to between 2016 and 2019). Library generation was performed with the immunoSEQ multiplex PCR assay. For the multiplex PCR, a mixture combining 60 forward primers for TCR Vbeta segments and 13 reverse primers for TCR Jbeta segments was used. This immuneACCESS table, as held by TCRdb, lists in-frame sequences with V and J called but not all clones. Of the missing ones, under half trace to an unresolved V gene in checked studies; the others have no known cause. The table for this sample lists some 150,000 clones; 81% of them were counted only once. The ten top clones hold 4% to 5% of the sample. What was sequenced was PBMCs. The receptors here all came from a woman aged 18-29 years in good health and CMV-seropositive.

The chain links TRBV7-9 to TRBJ1-1; no clear D gene. The CDR3 has 14 residues. Germline-derived CDR1 and CDR2 are SEHNR and FQNEAQ (reference sequence). Trimming removed 5 bases from V and 7 bases from J, with 17 bases in between. The CDR3 DNA reads as TGTGCCAGCAGCCCGGGAGGAACCCACCTTGAAGCTTTCTTT. Its protein product is CASSPGGTHLEAFF.

The chain has TRBV5-4 and TRBJ2-2; maybe TRBD2 (6 bases). The V gene lost 5 bases and the J gene lost 4 bases, with 15 bases spanning the gap. This CDR3 region has 15 residues. Per germline, CDR1 SGHNT and CDR2 YYREEE (reference sequence). CDR3 DNA sequence: TGTGCCAGCAGAGGGACTGTCCCAGGCACCGGGGAGCTGTTTTTT. Translating gives CASRGTVPGTGELFF.

This chain connects TRBV7-9 to TRBJ2-5, with TRBD1 matching over 7 bases. The V segment lost 5 bases and the J segment 2 bases; nucleotides outside the gene matches: 2. The CDR3 loop spans 13 amino acids. CDR1 and CDR2 from the germline V gene are SEHNR and FQNEAQ (reference sequence). The DNA for the CDR3 is TGTGCCAGCAGCCAGGGACAGCAAGAGACCCAGTACTTC. This translates into CASSQGQQETQYF.

This chain joins TRBV2 and TRBJ1-5; 7 bases are shared with TRBD1. The CDR3 sequence is 16 residues long. Germline CDR1 SNHLY, CDR2 FYNNEI. Trimming removed 7 bases from V and 1 base from J; junction bases left unmatched: 10. Here the CDR3 DNA reads TGTGCCAGCAAGGGAAGAGACAGGGACAGCAATCAGCCCCAGCATTTT. Translation gives CASKGRDRDSNQPQHF.

The chain employs TRBV7-9 and TRBJ1-1; 7 bases map to TRBD1. After removal of 4 bases from V and 5 bases from J, the junction contained 13 bases not matched to a gene. CDR3 size: 16 residues. The germline V gene encodes CDR1 SEHNR and CDR2 FQNEAQ (reference sequence). DNA for the CDR3: TGTGCCAGCAGCTCGCCGAGACAGGGCAGGGGTACTGAAGCTTTCTTT. Translated, it gives CASSSPRQGRGTEAFF.

There are a few counts of this clone. The chain carries TRBV5-4 and TRBJ2-5, with D perhaps matching TRBD2 (6 bases). Germline lookup yields CDR1 SGHNT and CDR2 YYREEE (reference sequence). The CDR3 sequence is 13 residues long. Between the trimmed V and J ends, which lost 6 bases and 5 bases, there was a span of 14 bases. The CDR3 nucleotides are TGTGCCAGCACCCACGGGGGTCGGGAGACCCAGTACTTC. It encodes CASTHGGRETQYF.

About this clone: The sample contains more than one DNA sequence encoding this CDR3. In DNA, the CDR3 is TGTGCCAGCTATTACTATAATTCACCCCTCCACTTT. Translating it yields CASYYYNSPLHF. V and J are TRBV2 and TRBJ1-6; D gene unclear. V was pared by 8 bases and J by 3 bases, with 5 bases between. The CDR3 has 12 residues. Germline V gene lookup returns CDR1 SNHLY and CDR2 FYNNEI.

This clone was counted a single time. This chain uses TRBV9 with TRBJ2-5, with TRBD2 as a possible D gene (6 bases). V lost 4 bases and J lost 5, with 30 bases in between. In germline, CDR1 is SGDLS, CDR2 YYNGEE. The CDR3 consists of 19 residues. The CDR3 nucleotides are TGTGCCAGCAGCCCACAGACCAGGACGGGGCGGGGTGAGGAGGAGACCCAGTACTTC. This codes for CASSPQTRTGRGEEETQYF.

The CDR3 DNA sequence: TGTGCCAGCAGCCCTGCAGGCAGATATCAGCCCCAGCATTTT. Residues: CASSPAGRYQPQHF. This rearrangement joins TRBV7-6 to TRBJ1-5; D remains unclear. V lost 5 bases, J lost 5 bases, and 13 bases lay in between. The CDR3 is 14 amino acids. The germline gives CDR1 SGHVS, CDR2 FNYEAQ.

The gene calls are TRBV4-1 and TRBJ1-6; a weak D match, TRBD1 (5 bases). This CDR3 comprises 15 residues. CDR1 is MGHRA, CDR2 YSYEKL, per germline. V was pared by 2 bases and J by 6 bases, with 11 bases between. CDR3 sequence reads: CASSQSGSANSPLHF. CDR3 sequence (DNA): TGCGCCAGCAGCCAATCAGGGTCGGCTAATTCACCCCTCCACTTT.

This CDR3 reads CASSEARTDSNQPQHF. CDR3 DNA sequence: TGTGCCAGCAGTGAAGCGAGGACAGATAGCAATCAGCCCCAGCATTTT. The rearrangement uses TRBV2 and TRBJ1-5; TRBD1 is a possible D gene (6 bases). CDR1 is SNHLY, CDR2 FYNNEI, per germline. The CDR3 is 16 residues long. V lost 0 bases and J 0 bases, leaving 9 bases between the germline ends.

The chain has TRBV9 and TRBJ1-1; D not resolved. Between the trimmed V and J ends, which lost 0 bases and 2 bases, there was a span of 5 bases. The CDR3 is 13 residues long. Germline V gives CDR1 SGDLS, CDR2 YYNGEE. CDR3 sequence: CASSVAKNTEAFF. In nucleotides, the CDR3 is TGTGCCAGCAGCGTAGCAAAAAACACTGAAGCTTTCTTT.

The chain has TRBV19 and TRBJ2-4; D remains unclear. V lost 4 bases and J 8 bases, leaving 12 bases between the germline ends. The CDR3 is 13 amino acids. CDR1 and CDR2 from the germline V gene are LNHDA and SQIVND (reference sequence). The CDR3 spells CASSTLPTDIQYF. DNA of the CDR3: TGTGCCAGTAGTACCCTACCCACGGACATTCAGTACTTC.

This chain uses TRBV18 with TRBJ2-2, with TRBD1 matching over 10 bases. Trimming at V came to 0 bases and at J to 7 bases, leaving 5 bases not matched to a gene. Germline values: CDR1 KGHSH, CDR2 LQKENI. The CDR3 contains 16 residues. The chain's CDR3 is CASSPPGTGAIGELFF. Written as DNA, the CDR3 is TGTGCCAGCTCACCACCGGGGACAGGGGCGATCGGGGAGCTGTTTTTT.

This clone was found a few times. The chain has TRBV5-1 and TRBJ2-1; 9 bases line up with TRBD2. Per the germline V gene, CDR1 is SGHRS and CDR2 is YFSETQ. Trimming took 0 bases from V and 10 from J; bases not matched to a gene: 5. The CDR3 loop spans 14 amino acids. The CDR3 region is CASSLGVAGVEQFF. The DNA for the CDR3 is TGCGCCAGCAGCTTGGGTGTAGCGGGGGTGGAGCAGTTCTTC.

The chain carries TRBV27 and TRBJ2-2, with 8 bases fitting TRBD1. V shed 6 bases, J shed 1 base, and the junction held 4 bases outside the gene matches. The CDR3 spans 15 residues. From germline, CDR1 is MNHEY and CDR2 SMNVEV (reference sequence). The CDR3 spells CASRTGAGNTGELFF. CDR3 nucleotides: TGTGCCAGCAGGACAGGGGCGGGGAACACCGGGGAGCTGTTTTTT.

V and J are TRBV6-6 and TRBJ2-3; TRBD2 matches 12 bases. Germline CDR1 is MNHNY and CDR2 is SVGAGI (reference sequence). V shed 5 bases, J shed 4 bases, and the junction held 4 bases outside the gene matches. This CDR3 has 15 amino acids. DNA for the CDR3: TGTGCCAGCAGTGCGAGACTAGCGGGGGCAGATACGCAGTATTTT. It yields the protein CASSARLAGADTQYF.

J is TRBJ2-5 and V is TRBV5-1, with 7 bases that match TRBD1. Germline lookup yields CDR1 SGHRS and CDR2 YFSETQ. This CDR3 spans 14 amino acids. V lost 4 bases, J lost 9 bases, and 12 bases stayed unmatched. The CDR3 protein is CASSPTTGQGAQYF. In DNA form, the CDR3 reads TGCGCCAGCAGCCCCACGACAGGGCAAGGAGCCCAGTACTTC.

The chain has TRBV6-1 and TRBJ2-5, with 8 bases that match TRBD1. The J call is in doubt because the DNA end fits TRBJ2-7 better. There are 17 residues in the CDR3. Germline assignment: CDR1 MNHNS and CDR2 SASEGT. The CDR3 loop reads CASSGTGTGASSYEQYF. The CDR3 DNA reads as TGTGCCAGCAGTGGGACCGGGACAGGCGCCTCGTCCTACGAGCAGTACTTC.

V and J are TRBV5-4 and TRBJ2-5; a possible D gene is TRBD2 (6 bases). V lost 4 bases and J 2 bases, leaving 18 bases between the germline ends. The CDR3 spans 16 residues. Germline V lookup: CDR1 SGHNT, CDR2 YYREEE (reference sequence). The CDR3 loop reads CASSPGPRRVQETQYF. Here the CDR3 DNA reads TGTGCCAGCAGCCCAGGACCCCGGAGGGTACAAGAGACCCAGTACTTC.

The rearrangement uses TRBV19 and TRBJ1-2; possible D gene TRBD1, 5 bases. The CDR3 is 11 residues long. Germline loops: CDR1 LNHDA, CDR2 SQIVND (reference sequence). CDR3 DNA sequence: TGTGCTGCCCAAGGGGCCGGTGGCTACACCTTC. As protein: CAAQGAGGYTF.